What follows are 14 T cell receptor beta chains derived from one specimen sequenced in a study of PD-1 blockade in classical Hodgkin lymphoma. Time point defined: cycle 4 day 1 (C4D1), after more than 5 weeks of nivolumab. Autologous stem cell transplantation was followed by relapse in every patient, and brentuximab vedotin exposure varied. Profiled with immunoSEQ multiplex PCR; TCRdb holds only in-frame clones, not every one. The profile shows some 95,000 clones, just over 90% of them singletons. Specimen: peripheral blood mononuclear cells (PBMCs), collected before the fourth cycle of nivolumab. These receptors were collected from a human donor with classical Hodgkin lymphoma.

This clone was counted between two and nine times. This CDR3 is CASSLRGTEQYF. CDR3 in DNA: TGTGCCAGCAGCTTAAGGGGGACCGAGCAGTACTTC. The gene calls are TRBV7-9 and TRBJ2-7; TRBD1 might be the D (6 bases). Germline V gene lookup returns CDR1 SEHNR and CDR2 FQNEAQ (reference sequence). The CDR3 consists of 12 residues. V was cut by 2 bases and J by 6 bases, with 8 bases left in between.

V gene TRBV5-1 combines with J gene TRBJ2-3, with D possibly being TRBD2 (5 bases). This CDR3 region has 14 residues. The germline V and J ends were trimmed by 0 bases and 3 bases, with 8 bases remaining between them. Germline-derived CDR1 and CDR2 are SGHRS and YFSETQ. The CDR3 reads CASSLGEMTDTQYF. CDR3 bases: TGCGCCAGCAGCTTGGGGGAGATGACAGATACGCAGTATTTT. Using reference TRBV5-1 and TRBJ2-3 for the parts outside the CDR3, the full variable domain is KAGVTQTPRYLIKTRGQQVTLSCSPISGHRSVSWYQQTPGQGLQFLFEYFSETQRNKGNFPGRFSGRQFSNSRSEMNVSTLELGDSALYLCASSLGEMTDTQYFGPGTRLTVL.

This clone occurred many times. This chain links TRBV15 with TRBJ1-5, with D maybe TRBD1 (5 bases). The germline V gene has CDR1 LNHNV and CDR2 YYDKDF (reference sequence). This CDR3 spans 13 amino acids. V was cut by 8 bases and J by 4 bases, with 12 bases left in between. The chain's CDR3 is CATSREQNQPQHF. The CDR3 region has the DNA TGTGCCACCTCCAGGGAACAGAATCAGCCCCAGCATTTT.

This clone was seen just once. This chain joins TRBV6-5 and TRBJ1-3; 7 positions agree with TRBD1. The CDR3 has 14 amino acids. Germline CDR1 reads MNHEY; CDR2 reads SVGAGI. Trimming cost V 6 bases and J 5 bases; bases outside gene matches: 7. CDR3 region: CASRKQGSRNTIYF. The DNA of the CDR3 is TGTGCCAGCAGAAAACAGGGGAGTAGAAACACCATATATTTT.

The chain employs TRBV5-1 and TRBJ2-6, with D perhaps matching TRBD1 (5 bases). The CDR3 spans 17 residues. Trimming pared 0 bases from V and 0 bases from J, leaving 10 bases between. Germline CDR1 is SGHRS and CDR2 is YFSETQ. DNA of the CDR3: TGCGCCAGCAGCTTGGATGACAGCCTCTCTGGGGCCAACGTCCTGACTTTC. It encodes CASSLDDSLSGANVLTF.

This chain uses TRBV10-1 with TRBJ2-3; TRBD2 is a possible D gene (6 bases). Deletions cut 5 bases from V and 1 base from J, with 7 bases between. The CDR3 extends over 13 amino acids. Germline CDR1 and CDR2: WNHNN and SYGVQD (reference sequence). CDR3 loop: CASSRGGTDTQYF. CDR3 DNA sequence: TGCGCCAGCAGTCGCGGGGGCACAGATACGCAGTATTTT.

This clone was seen more than once but under ten times. The chain joins TRBV5-6 to TRBJ2-1; D gene unclear. Between the trimmed V and J ends, which lost 4 bases and 11 bases, there was a span of 31 bases. The CDR3 contains 18 residues. CDR1 is SGHDT and CDR2 is YYEEEE in the germline V gene. CDR3 protein: CASSPPPRVPFPPHKQFF. The DNA of the CDR3 is TGTGCCAGCAGCCCCCCCCCACGGGTCCCCTTTCCACCACATAAGCAGTTCTTC.

This clone came up once. The chain combines TRBV30 with TRBJ2-2; TRBD1 aligns across 7 bases. The ends lost 2 bases at V and 2 bases at J; junction bases unmatched: 8. Looked up from germline, CDR1 is GTSNPN and CDR2 is SVGIG (reference sequence). CDR3 length equals 16 residues. The chain's CDR3 is CAWSPVIGGNTGELFF. Here the CDR3 DNA reads TGTGCCTGGAGTCCAGTTATAGGGGGCAACACCGGGGAGCTGTTTTTT.

V and J are TRBV7-6 and TRBJ2-1; possibly TRBD2 for D (5 bases). The CDR3 has 14 residues. Germline CDR1 is SGHVS and CDR2 is FNYEAQ. V was shortened by 2 bases and J by 8 bases, with 13 bases between the two germline ends. The CDR3 loop is CASSLRGSGDEQFF. The CDR3 DNA follows: TGTGCCAGCAGCTTAAGAGGGTCAGGCGATGAGCAGTTCTTC.

The chain carries TRBV13 and TRBJ2-1, with a weak D call TRBD2 (5 bases). V lost 2 bases to trimming and J lost 7 bases, with 6 bases between them. CDR3 length: 12 amino acids. CDR1 PRHDT and CDR2 FYEKMQ come from the germline V gene (reference sequence). The CDR3 DNA reads TGTGCCAGCAGCTTACGACTAAATGAGCAGTTCTTC. Its translation is CASSLRLNEQFF.

In DNA, the CDR3 is TGCGCCAGCAGCCAAGATCGAGCAACTAATGAAAAACTGTTTTTT. It translates to CASSQDRATNEKLFF. The chain combines TRBV4-3 with TRBJ1-4, with unresolved D. The germline V and J ends were trimmed by 0 bases and 0 bases, with 5 bases remaining between them. This CDR3 is 15 amino acids long. The germline V gene has CDR1 LGHNA and CDR2 YSLEER.

This rearrangement joins TRBV30 to TRBJ1-2; D possibly corresponds to TRBD1 (6 bases). Trimming removed 3 bases at V and 0 bases at J, with 14 bases between. From germline, CDR1 is GTSNPN and CDR2 SVGIG (reference sequence). The CDR3 is made up of 15 amino acids. The CDR3 sequence: CAWSLLGGSNYGYTF. In nucleotides, the CDR3 is TGTGCCTGGAGCCTTCTAGGGGGTTCTAACTATGGCTACACCTTC.

In nucleotides, the CDR3 is TGTGCCAGCAGCTTAGCCTGGGGGGGGGACTATGGCTACACCTTC. Protein: CASSLAWGGDYGYTF. This chain links TRBV7-6 with TRBJ1-2; tentatively, D is TRBD1 (5 bases). The CDR3 has 15 amino acids. Trimming took 0 bases from V and 3 from J, leaving 11 bases between them. Germline V gene sequence: CDR1 SGHVS, CDR2 FNYEAQ.

This clone was seen only a few times. The chain uses TRBV6-5 and TRBJ2-6, with no clear D. The CDR3 runs 15 residues. CDR1 and CDR2 from the germline V gene are MNHEY and SVGAGI. V was pared by 2 bases and J by 3 bases, with 8 bases between. CDR3 DNA sequence: TGTGCCAGCAGTTACGGAGACGTTGGGGCCAACGTCCTGACTTTC. Residues: CASSYGDVGANVLTF.